Listed below are T cell receptor beta chains from one sample, sequenced in a study of cytomegalovirus exposure and HLA in healthy donors. The assay was immunoSEQ multiplex PCR, and TCRdb's table has in-frame clones only and misses some. This sample has 150,000 or so clones, with roughly three quarters found just once. Sequenced input: PBMCs. These receptor sequences come from a man between 18 and 29 years old in good health and CMV-seropositive. Each CDR3 is given with its conserved first and last residue. D genes are given only for firm matches. Part of the rows lack a size; the others show once, few, many or a class for expanded clones.

j_gene	abundance	v_gene	d_gene	CDR3nt	CDR3aa
TRBJ2-3	-	TRBV7-9	TRBD2	TGTGCCAGCAGCTTACCCCCCCGGACTAGCGGGGGCACAGATACGCAGTATTTT	CASSLPPRTSGGTDTQYF
TRBJ1-1	-	TRBV4-2	TRBD1	TGTGCCAGCAGCCCCCAGGGGGCCGGTGAAGCTTTCTTT	CASSPQGAGEAFF
TRBJ1-3	-	TRBV5-1	TRBD1	TGCGCCAGCAGCTTGGCAGGGGGCTCTGGAAACACCATATATTTT	CASSLAGGSGNTIYF
TRBJ2-5	-	TRBV14	TRBD1	TGTGCCAGCAGCCAAGATCTGACAGGGGGCCCTTCTTCGGAGACCCAGTACTTC	CASSQDLTGGPSSETQYF
TRBJ2-6	-	TRBV2	TRBD1	TGTGCCAGCAACGAACAGGGGTCTGGGGCCAACGTCCTGACTTTC	CASNEQGSGANVLTF
TRBJ2-5	-	TRBV6-1	TRBD2	TGTGCCAGCAGTGAAAGGGCGGGGGGGGAGACCCAGTACTTC	CASSERAGGETQYF
TRBJ1-6	-	TRBV19	-	TGTGCCAGTAGTATAGAAGGGGGTTCTTCACCCCTCCACTTT	CASSIEGGSSPLHF
TRBJ1-2	once	TRBV6-5	-	TGTGCCAGCAGTTACTCTAAGACTGCATATGGCTACACCTTC	CASSYSKTAYGYTF
TRBJ2-1	-	TRBV29-1	-	TGCAGCGCCCTTGGGCTTAACCCTAATAATGAGCAGTTCTTC	CSALGLNPNNEQFF
TRBJ2-3	few	TRBV5-1	TRBD2	TGCGCCAGCACTCCAAGCCTGGCGGGGAGGGTAGATACGCAGTATTTT	CASTPSLAGRVDTQYF
TRBJ2-6	-	TRBV7-6	-	TGTGCCAGCAGCTTAAGGGGTAATTTAGGGTCTGGGGCCAACGTCCTGACTTTC	CASSLRGNLGSGANVLTF
TRBJ1-5	few	TRBV5-1	-	TGCGCCAGCAGCTTGGAAGGGACCGCGGGGGGCAATCAGCCCCAGCATTTT	CASSLEGTAGGNQPQHF
TRBJ2-5	-	TRBV6-5	-	TGTGCCAGCAGTTACTCGAGACTGAAAGAGACCCAGTACTTC	CASSYSRLKETQYF
TRBJ2-1	-	TRBV12-5	TRBD2	TGTGCTAGTGGCCAGGGACTAGAGCAGTTCTTC	CASGQGLEQFF
TRBJ1-1	few	TRBV6-6	TRBD1	TGTGCCAGCAGCCTTTTGGACAGGGGAATCCCTGAAGCTTTCTTT	CASSLLDRGIPEAFF
TRBJ1-2	-	TRBV28	TRBD1	TGTGCCAGCAGTTTAATGAGGGGGCAGAGGGATGGCTACACCTTC	CASSLMRGQRDGYTF
TRBJ1-1	-	TRBV7-5	-	TGTGCCAGAACCACCCGGAGCACAGGCCCGTTCAACACTGAAGCTTTCTTT	CARTTRSTGPFNTEAFF
TRBJ2-2	-	TRBV6-6	TRBD1	TGTGCCAGCAGACCGCGACAGGGTACCACCGGGGAGCTGTTTTTT	CASRPRQGTTGELFF
TRBJ1-1	-	TRBV27	-	TGTGCCAGCAGTTTACGGGGGGCTACTGAAGCTTTCTTT	CASSLRGATEAFF
TRBJ2-1	-	TRBV15	TRBD1	TGTGCCACCAGCAGCAATTCACAGGGGGTGAATGAGCAGTTCTTC	CATSSNSQGVNEQFF
TRBJ2-1	-	TRBV2	TRBD2	TGTGCCAGCAGTGAACTGGTGCTAGCGGGGGCCAATGAGCAGTTCTTC	CASSELVLAGANEQFF
TRBJ1-1	-	TRBV5-1	-	TGCGCCAGCAGCTTTGGGGGCATGAACACTGAAGCTTTCTTT	CASSFGGMNTEAFF
TRBJ1-1	few	TRBV4-2	-	TGTGCCAGCAGCCAGGGGCTTTCTGTGAACACTGAAGCTTTCTTT	CASSQGLSVNTEAFF
TRBJ1-5	few	TRBV13	TRBD1	TGTGCCAGCTCAACAGGGGGTGGGGATCAGCCCCAGCATTTT	CASSTGGGDQPQHF
TRBJ1-1	-	TRBV5-4	TRBD1	TGTGCCAGCAGCTCTCAACAGGGGGGAACTGAAGCTTTCTTT	CASSSQQGGTEAFF
TRBJ2-5	-	TRBV11-3	-	TGTGCCAGCAGCTCGTTCGACAGTCAAGAGACCCAGTACTTC	CASSSFDSQETQYF
TRBJ2-1	once	TRBV5-6	TRBD2	TGTGCCAGCAGCCGTACTAGCGGTCAAAGAGGTGAGCAGTTCTTC	CASSRTSGQRGEQFF
TRBJ2-5	-	TRBV25-1	-	TGTGCCAGCAGCATGGGGGGAGGACAAGAGACCCAGTACTTC	CASSMGGGQETQYF
TRBJ2-5	-	TRBV2	TRBD2	TGTGCCAGCAGCCCCGGACTAGCGGAGACCCAGTACTTC	CASSPGLAETQYF
TRBJ2-5	few	TRBV4-2	TRBD2	TGTGCCAGCAGCCAAGATGGCCGGAGCGGGGGGGCGGAGACCCAGTACTTC	CASSQDGRSGGAETQYF
TRBJ1-2	-	TRBV6-5	TRBD1	TGTGCCAGCGGAAGACAGGGGAAATATGGCTACACCTTC	CASGRQGKYGYTF
TRBJ2-2	-	TRBV7-8	TRBD2	TGTGCCAGCAGCTTACAGGCTAGCGGGGCCCACACCGGGGAGCTGTTTTTT	CASSLQASGAHTGELFF
TRBJ1-2	few	TRBV2	-	TGTGCCAGCTCCTGGAAAGGGGGGGAGAATGGCTACACCTTC	CASSWKGGENGYTF
TRBJ1-1	-	TRBV6-6	-	TGTGCCAGCAGGCAGGGGCAAACTGAAGCTTTCTTT	CASRQGQTEAFF
TRBJ2-5	-	TRBV2	-	TGTGCCAGCTCCATGGGGCAGCGCCAGGGCGACCAGTACTTC	CASSMGQRQGDQYF
TRBJ1-2	once	TRBV14	-	TGTGCCAGCAGCGTAAACAGGGCTCCTAACTATGGCTACACCTTC	CASSVNRAPNYGYTF
TRBJ1-2	-	TRBV11-3	-	TGTGCCAGCAGCTCCCATATCGGTGACTACACCTTC	CASSSHIGDYTF
TRBJ2-3	-	TRBV10-2	-	TGCGCCAGCAGTGAGTTCAACACAGATACGCAGTATTTT	CASSEFNTDTQYF
TRBJ1-2	-	TRBV7-9	TRBD1	TGTGCCAGCAGCTTACCTGTCTTTGGGGGGCAGGGGGATTATGGCTACACCTTC	CASSLPVFGGQGDYGYTF
TRBJ2-5	-	TRBV29-1	-	TGCAGCGTTGTTCCCTTTCGGGGGGAGACCCAGTACTTC	CSVVPFRGETQYF
TRBJ1-2	-	TRBV28	TRBD1	TGTGCCACCTCAGGGACAGATTATGGCTACACCTTC	CATSGTDYGYTF
TRBJ2-2	-	TRBV30	TRBD1	TGTGCCTGGAGTCTCAGGGGGCCGGGCACCGGGGAGCTGTTTTTT	CAWSLRGPGTGELFF
TRBJ1-5	-	TRBV6-1	-	TGTGCCAGCGGCCGTGGCGGGACTCAGCCCCAGCATTTT	CASGRGGTQPQHF
TRBJ2-2	-	TRBV9	TRBD1	TGTGCCAGCAGCTTTGCGGGACAGGGGACCGGGGAGCTGTTTTTT	CASSFAGQGTGELFF
TRBJ1-6	few	TRBV6-1	-	TGTGCCAGCACCGAGAGGACGGGGAATTCACCCCTCCACTTT	CASTERTGNSPLHF